The source of this T cell receptor beta chain is a study of blood T cell repertoires in COVID-19. Study-wide context: Samples of COVID-19 (acute and convalescent) were obtained from the United States, Italy and Spain. Sources were T cells, B-cell-depleted T cells, or PBMCs; the material itself was cDNA or gDNA.

Generated by immunoSEQ multiplex PCR, the TCRdb table keeps only in-frame clones and is missing some. Of over 70,000 clones in the sample, approximately 80% were seen once. V shed 5 bases and J 5 bases; nucleotides not matched to a gene: 5. The length of the CDR3 is 13 residues. Germline assignment: CDR1 ENHRY and CDR2 SYGVKD. The V call is TRBV10-3, the J call TRBJ2-7; 8 bases line up with TRBD1. The sample consisted of peripheral blood. The origin of this receptor is a man in his thirties or forties with COVID-19, enrolled during active disease. CDR3 sequence (DNA): TGTGCCATCAGTTCAGGGGGCGGAAACGAGCAGTACTTC. Amino acids: CAISSGGGNEQYF.